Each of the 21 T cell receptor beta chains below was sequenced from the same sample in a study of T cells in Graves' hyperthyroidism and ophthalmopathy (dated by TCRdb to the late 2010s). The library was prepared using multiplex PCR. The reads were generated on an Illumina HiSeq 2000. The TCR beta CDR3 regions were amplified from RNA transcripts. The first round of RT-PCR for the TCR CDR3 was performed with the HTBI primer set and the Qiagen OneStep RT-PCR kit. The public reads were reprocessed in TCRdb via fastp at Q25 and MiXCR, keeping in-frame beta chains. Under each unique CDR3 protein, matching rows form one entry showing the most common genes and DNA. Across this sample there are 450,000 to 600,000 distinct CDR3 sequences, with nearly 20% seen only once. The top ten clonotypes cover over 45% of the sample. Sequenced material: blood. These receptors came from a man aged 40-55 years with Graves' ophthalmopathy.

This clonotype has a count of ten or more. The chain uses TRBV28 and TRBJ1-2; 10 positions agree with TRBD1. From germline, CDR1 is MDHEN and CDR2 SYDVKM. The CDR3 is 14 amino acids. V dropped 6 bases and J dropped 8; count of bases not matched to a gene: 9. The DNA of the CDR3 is TGTGCCAGCAGATCAGGGACAGGGGTGTCCGGCTACACCTTC. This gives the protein CASRSGTGVSGYTF.

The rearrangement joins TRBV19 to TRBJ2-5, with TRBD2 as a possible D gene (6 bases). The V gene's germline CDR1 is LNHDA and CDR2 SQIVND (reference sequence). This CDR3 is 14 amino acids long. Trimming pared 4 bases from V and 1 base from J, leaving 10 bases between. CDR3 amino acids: CASSTGTLQETQYF. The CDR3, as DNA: TGTGCCAGTAGTACAGGGACTCTCCAAGAGACCCAGTACTTC.

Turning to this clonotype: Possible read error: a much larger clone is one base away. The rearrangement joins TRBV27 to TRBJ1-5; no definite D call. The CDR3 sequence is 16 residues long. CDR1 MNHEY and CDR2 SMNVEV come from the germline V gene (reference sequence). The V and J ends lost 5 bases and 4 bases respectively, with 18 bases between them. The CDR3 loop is CASSPLPQESNQPQHF. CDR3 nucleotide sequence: TGTGCCAGCAGTCCACTCCCCCAGGAGTCAAATCAGCCCCAGCATTTT.

The DNA of the CDR3 is TGTGCCAGTAGCCGCCCGGCGACGGACACTGAAGCTTTCTTT. Protein: CASSRPATDTEAFF. This chain joins TRBV19 and TRBJ1-1; D unclear. Germline-derived CDR1 and CDR2 are LNHDA and SQIVND (reference sequence). Trimming shortened V by 6 bases and J by 3 bases, and 14 bases separated the two germline ends. The CDR3 runs to 14 residues.

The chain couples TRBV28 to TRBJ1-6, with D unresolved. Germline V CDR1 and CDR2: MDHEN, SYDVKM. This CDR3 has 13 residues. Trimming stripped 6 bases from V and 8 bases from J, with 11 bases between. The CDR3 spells CASRDENYSPLHF. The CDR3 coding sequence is TGTGCCAGCAGGGACGAAAATTATTCACCCCTCCACTTT.

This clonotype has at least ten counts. CDR3 nucleotides: TGTGCCAGCAGCCTCCCGGGCGCAGCTGAAGCTTTCTTT. This sequence encodes CASSLPGAAEAFF. J is TRBJ1-1 and V is TRBV3-1, with D unresolved. CDR1 and CDR2 from the germline V gene are LGHDT and YNNKEL (reference sequence). V gave up 4 bases and J gave up 6 bases, with 12 bases separating them. The CDR3 has 13 residues. The full variable domain, with the rest looked up from reference TRBV3-1 and TRBJ1-1, is DTAVSQTPKYLVTQMGNDKSIKCEQNLGHDTMYWYKQDSKKFLKIMFSYNNKELIINETVPNRFSPKSPDKAHLNLHINSLELGDSAVYFCASSLPGAAEAFFGQGTRLTVV.

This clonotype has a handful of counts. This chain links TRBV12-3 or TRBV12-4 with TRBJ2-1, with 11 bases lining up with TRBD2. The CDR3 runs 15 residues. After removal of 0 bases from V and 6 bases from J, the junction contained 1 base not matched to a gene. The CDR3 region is CASSLALAGVNEQFF. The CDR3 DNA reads TGTGCCAGCAGTTTAGCACTAGCGGGAGTCAATGAGCAGTTCTTC.

The CDR3 DNA is TGTGCCAGCAGGTCACGGGGGGCTGAAGCTTTCTTT. It specifies CASRSRGAEAFF. This chain connects TRBV13 to TRBJ1-1, with a weak D call TRBD1 (5 bases). Germline V gives CDR1 PRHDT, CDR2 FYEKMQ (reference sequence). The CDR3 runs 12 residues. The V and J ends lost 6 bases and 6 bases respectively, with 11 bases between them.

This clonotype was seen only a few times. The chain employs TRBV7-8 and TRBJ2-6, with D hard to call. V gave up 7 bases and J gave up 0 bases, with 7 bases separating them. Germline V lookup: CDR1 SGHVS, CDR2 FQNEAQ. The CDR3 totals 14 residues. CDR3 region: CASTPPSGANVLTF. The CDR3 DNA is TGTGCCAGCACCCCCCCCTCTGGGGCCAACGTCCTGACTTTC.

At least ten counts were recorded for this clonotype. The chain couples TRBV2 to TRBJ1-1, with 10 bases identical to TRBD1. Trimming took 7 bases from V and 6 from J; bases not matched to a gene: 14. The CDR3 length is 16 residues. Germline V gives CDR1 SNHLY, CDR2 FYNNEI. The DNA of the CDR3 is TGTGCCAGCAAAGCCCCCGGGACAGGGGTTCTCGCTGAAGCTTTCTTT. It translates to CASKAPGTGVLAEAFF.

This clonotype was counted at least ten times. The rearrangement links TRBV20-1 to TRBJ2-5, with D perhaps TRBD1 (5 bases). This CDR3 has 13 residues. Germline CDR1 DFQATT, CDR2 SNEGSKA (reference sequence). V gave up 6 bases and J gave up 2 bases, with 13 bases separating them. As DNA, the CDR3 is TGCAGTGCCCCCAGGGCAGGGCAAGAGACCCAGTACTTC. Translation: CSAPRAGQETQYF.

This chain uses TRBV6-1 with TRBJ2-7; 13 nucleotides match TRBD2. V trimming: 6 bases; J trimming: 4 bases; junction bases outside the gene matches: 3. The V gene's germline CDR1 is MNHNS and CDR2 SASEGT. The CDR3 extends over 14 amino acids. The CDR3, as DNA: TGTGCCAGCAGAAGACTAGCGGGGGGTTACGAGCAGTACTTC. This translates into CASRRLAGGYEQYF.

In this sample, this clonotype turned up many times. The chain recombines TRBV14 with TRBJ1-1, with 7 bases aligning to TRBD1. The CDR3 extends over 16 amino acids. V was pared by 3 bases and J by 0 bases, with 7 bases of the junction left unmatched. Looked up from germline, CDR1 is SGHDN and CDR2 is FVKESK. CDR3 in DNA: TGTGCCAGCAGCCAGACGGACAGGCGATTGAACACTGAAGCTTTCTTT. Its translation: CASSQTDRRLNTEAFF.

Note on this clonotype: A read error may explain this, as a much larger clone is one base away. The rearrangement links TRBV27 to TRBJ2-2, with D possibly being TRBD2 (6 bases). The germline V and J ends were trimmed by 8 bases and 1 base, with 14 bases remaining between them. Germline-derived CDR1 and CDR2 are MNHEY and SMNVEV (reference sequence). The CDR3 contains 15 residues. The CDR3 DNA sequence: TGTGCCAGCGGTGGGGGGATCGTGAACACCGGGGAGCTGTTTTTT. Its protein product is CASGGGIVNTGELFF.

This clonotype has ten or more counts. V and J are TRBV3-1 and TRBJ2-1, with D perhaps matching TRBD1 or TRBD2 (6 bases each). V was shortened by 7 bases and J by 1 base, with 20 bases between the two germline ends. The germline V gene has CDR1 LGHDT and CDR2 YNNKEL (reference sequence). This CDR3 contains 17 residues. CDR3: CASIGGVGDISYNEQFF. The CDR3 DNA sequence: TGTGCCAGCATCGGCGGGGTGGGGGACATATCCTACAATGAGCAGTTCTTC.

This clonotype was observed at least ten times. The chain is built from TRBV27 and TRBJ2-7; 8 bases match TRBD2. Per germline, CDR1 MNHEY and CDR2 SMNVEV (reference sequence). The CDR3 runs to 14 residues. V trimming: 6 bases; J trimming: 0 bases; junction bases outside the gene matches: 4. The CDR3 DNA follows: TGTGCCAGCAGCCCGCGGGGGGACTCCTACGAGCAGTACTTC. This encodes CASSPRGDSYEQYF.

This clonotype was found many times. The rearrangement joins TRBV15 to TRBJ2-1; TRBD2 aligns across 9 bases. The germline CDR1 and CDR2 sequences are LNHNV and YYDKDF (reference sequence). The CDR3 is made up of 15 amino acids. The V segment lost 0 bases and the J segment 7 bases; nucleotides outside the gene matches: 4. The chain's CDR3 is CATSRDSGSKNEQFF. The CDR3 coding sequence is TGTGCCACCAGCAGAGATAGCGGGAGTAAGAATGAGCAGTTCTTC.

In nucleotides, the CDR3 is TGTGCCACCAGCAGATCCTCTAGACAGTCAGGGATCTATGGCTACACCTTC. This translates into CATSRSSRQSGIYGYTF. The chain uses TRBV15 and TRBJ1-2; a weak D match, TRBD1 (5 bases). Trimming stripped 2 bases from V and 4 bases from J, with 20 bases between. This CDR3 is 17 amino acids long. CDR1 is LNHNV, CDR2 YYDKDF, per germline (reference sequence). Full variable domain (rest looked up from reference TRBV15 and TRBJ1-2): DAMVIQNPRYQVTQFGKPVTLSCSQTLNHNVMYWYQQKSSQAPKLLFHYYDKDFNNEADTPDNFQSRRPNTSFCFLDIRSPGLGDTAMYLCATSRSSRQSGIYGYTFGSGTRLTVV.

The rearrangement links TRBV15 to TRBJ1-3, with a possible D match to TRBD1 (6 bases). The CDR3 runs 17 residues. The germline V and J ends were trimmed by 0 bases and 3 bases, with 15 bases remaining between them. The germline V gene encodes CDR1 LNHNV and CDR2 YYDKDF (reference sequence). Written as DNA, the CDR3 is TGTGCCACCAGCAGAGATGGTCACAAAGGGGGTGGAAACACCATATATTTT. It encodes CATSRDGHKGGGNTIYF.

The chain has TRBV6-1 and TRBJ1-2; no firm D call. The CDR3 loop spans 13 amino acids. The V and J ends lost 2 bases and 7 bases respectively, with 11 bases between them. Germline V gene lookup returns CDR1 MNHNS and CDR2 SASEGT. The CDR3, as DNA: TGTGCCAGCAGTGAATGGGGTGGGGTTGGCTACACCTTC. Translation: CASSEWGGVGYTF.

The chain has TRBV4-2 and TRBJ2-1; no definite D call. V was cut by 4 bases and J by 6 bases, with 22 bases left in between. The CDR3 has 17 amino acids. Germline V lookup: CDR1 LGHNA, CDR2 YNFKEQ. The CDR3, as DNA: TGTGCCAGCAGCCCCGACAAAAACCTCAGAGAGCCCAATGAGCAGTTCTTC. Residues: CASSPDKNLREPNEQFF.